The clone carrying this T cell receptor (beta chain) was seen ten or more times. TCR beta CDR3 region amplification was performed from RNA transcripts. Carried out on the TCR CDR3, a first-round RT-PCR used the HTBI primer set. TCRdb re-called the multiplex PCR reads through MiXCR, storing one row per CDR3 protein. This sample has about 290,000 distinct CDR3 sequences, with roughly 13% found just once. The entry originates in a study of T cells in Graves' hyperthyroidism and ophthalmopathy. The CDR3 has 16 amino acids. Trimming took 4 bases from V and 2 from J; bases not matched to a gene: 4. Germline V gives CDR1 SGHAT, CDR2 FQNNGV. Aged 18 to 65, the patients had hyperthyroidism that was newly diagnosed and had lasted under 2 months. Clinical symptoms, serum thyroxine and TRAb, thyroid ultrasound and orbital computed tomography were used for the diagnoses. A 10 ml volume of fresh peripheral blood provided the PBMCs.

The sample taken for sequencing was blood. The sequence came from a woman between 40 and 55 years old with Graves' hyperthyroidism. The V and J genes are TRBV11-2 and TRBJ2-5; 13 bases align to TRBD2. The CDR3 DNA sequence: TGTGCCAGCAGCTACGCGGGACTAGCGGGACAAGAGACCCAGTACTTC. This sequence encodes CASSYAGLAGQETQYF.